The 9 T cell receptor beta chains in this list originate from one sample, sequenced in a study of T-cell reconstitution after alpha-beta-depleted transplantation in children. Molecular barcoding with unique molecular identifiers was used for the TCRbeta library. A single record per CDR3 protein comes from TCRdb applying MiXCR to the PCR reads. Of 360,000 or so distinct CDR3 sequences in the sample, 20% were seen once. The sequencing used PBMCs from the stem cell graft donor, collected from the stem cell graft. The receptors here all came from a human donor who donated a stem cell graft to a child with acute myeloid leukemia.

This clonotype was seen a handful of times. The rearrangement joins TRBV13 to TRBJ2-1; D uncertain. Trimming stripped 6 bases from V and 2 bases from J, with 5 bases between. Germline V gene data show CDR1 as PRHDT and CDR2 as FYEKMQ (reference sequence). This CDR3 region has 12 residues. CDR3 in amino acids: CASSITYNEQFF. In DNA, the CDR3 is TGTGCCAGCAGTATCACCTACAATGAGCAGTTCTTC.

This CDR3 is CSAREPRGRDTDTQYF. The CDR3 DNA reads TGCAGTGCTAGAGAGCCTCGCGGGAGAGATACAGATACGCAGTATTTT. The chain couples TRBV20-1 to TRBJ2-3, with 7 bases identical to TRBD2. This CDR3 is 16 amino acids long. The ends lost 0 bases at V and 3 bases at J; junction bases unmatched: 9. CDR1 is DFQATT, CDR2 SNEGSKA, per germline (reference sequence).

The chain is built from TRBV7-9 and TRBJ2-3; D remains unclear. CDR1 is SEHNR, CDR2 FQNEAQ, per germline (reference sequence). Trimming removed 5 bases from V and 3 bases from J, with 12 bases in between. The CDR3 sequence is 14 residues long. The CDR3 DNA is TGTGCCAGCAGCCTCAGCGTAGTTACAGATACGCAGTATTTT. Encoded protein: CASSLSVVTDTQYF.

This clonotype came up a few times. J is TRBJ2-3 and V is TRBV5-1; 7 nucleotides line up with TRBD1. Germline CDR1 is SGHRS and CDR2 is YFSETQ. The CDR3 has 15 amino acids. The V gene end was trimmed by 0 bases and the J gene end by 6 bases; junction bases not matched to a gene: 7. The CDR3 DNA reads TGCGCCAGCAGCTTGGAGCGACAGGGTCGGGATACGCAGTATTTT. This codes for CASSLERQGRDTQYF.

The chain carries TRBV7-3 and TRBJ2-5; TRBD2 is a possible D gene (5 bases). The length of the CDR3 is 16 residues. Germline CDR1 and CDR2: SGHTA and FQGTGA. V shed 1 base and J shed 0 bases, with 12 bases lying between them. Here the CDR3 DNA reads TGTGCCAGCAGCTTAAGCGGGCGGCCGTACCAAGAGACCCAGTACTTC. Translation: CASSLSGRPYQETQYF.

This clonotype has a count of ten or more. Here the CDR3 reads CATSAIRTGNRKFF. For the CDR3, the DNA is TGTGCCACCAGCGCGATTAGAACAGGGAATCGGAAGTTCTTC. The genes are TRBV15 and TRBJ2-1; D is perhaps TRBD1 (6 bases). The germline gives CDR1 LNHNV, CDR2 YYDKDF (reference sequence). Trimming took off 5 bases at V and 14 bases at J, with 22 bases between the two ends. The length of the CDR3 is 14 residues. Combining the CDR3 with reference TRBV15 and TRBJ2-1 gives the whole variable domain DAMVIQNPRYQVTQFGKPVTLSCSQTLNHNVMYWYQQKSSQAPKLLFHYYDKDFNNEADTPDNFQSRRPNTSFCFLDIRSPGLGDTAMYLCATSAIRTGNRKFFGPGTRLTVL.

V usage is TRBV15 and J usage is TRBJ2-7; no clear D gene. The germline V gene encodes CDR1 LNHNV and CDR2 YYDKDF (reference sequence). CDR3 length: 16 amino acids. Trimming left V 0 bases short and J 3 bases short, with 15 bases between. CDR3 residues: CATSREPHSLGYEQYF. The CDR3 bases are TGTGCCACCAGCAGAGAACCTCACTCGTTAGGCTACGAGCAGTACTTC. Supplemented by reference TRBV15 and TRBJ2-7, the full variable domain reads DAMVIQNPRYQVTQFGKPVTLSCSQTLNHNVMYWYQQKSSQAPKLLFHYYDKDFNNEADTPDNFQSRRPNTSFCFLDIRSPGLGDTAMYLCATSREPHSLGYEQYFGPGTRLTVT.

The chain has TRBV7-2 and TRBJ2-1; 8 bases match TRBD2. Losses at the gene ends were 3 bases for V and 8 bases for J; bases not matched to a gene: 12. The CDR3 spans 16 residues. Looked up from germline, CDR1 is SGHTA and CDR2 is FQGNSA. This CDR3 is CASSLGAGEGFDEQFF. In nucleotides, the CDR3 is TGTGCCAGCAGCTTGGGAGCGGGAGAGGGGTTCGATGAGCAGTTCTTC.

This clonotype occurred a few times. This rearrangement joins TRBV7-2 to TRBJ2-5; no definite D call. The CDR3 loop spans 15 amino acids. Trimming left V 1 base short and J 3 bases short, with 12 bases between. Germline values: CDR1 SGHTA, CDR2 FQGNSA. CDR3 sequence: CASSLGRQFEETQYF. In DNA form, the CDR3 reads TGTGCCAGCAGCTTAGGCCGTCAATTTGAAGAGACCCAGTACTTC.